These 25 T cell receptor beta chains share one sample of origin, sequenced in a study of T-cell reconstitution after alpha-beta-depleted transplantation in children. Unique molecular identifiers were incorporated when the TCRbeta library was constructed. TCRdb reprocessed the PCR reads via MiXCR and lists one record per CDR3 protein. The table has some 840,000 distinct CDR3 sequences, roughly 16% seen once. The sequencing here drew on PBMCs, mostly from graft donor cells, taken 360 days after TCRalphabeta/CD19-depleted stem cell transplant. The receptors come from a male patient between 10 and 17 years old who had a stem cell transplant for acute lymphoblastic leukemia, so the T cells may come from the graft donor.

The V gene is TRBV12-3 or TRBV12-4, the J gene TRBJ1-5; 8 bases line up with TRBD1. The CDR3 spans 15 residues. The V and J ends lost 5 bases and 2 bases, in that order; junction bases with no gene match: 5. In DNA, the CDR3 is TGTGCCAGCAGTGATGACAGGGGCGGCAATCAGCCCCAGCATTTT. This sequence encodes CASSDDRGGNQPQHF.

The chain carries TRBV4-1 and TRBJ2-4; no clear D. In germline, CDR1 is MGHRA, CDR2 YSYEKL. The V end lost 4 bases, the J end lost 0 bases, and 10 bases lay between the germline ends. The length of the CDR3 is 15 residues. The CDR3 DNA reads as TGCGCCAGCAGCCCCCTCGCGATAGCCAAAAACATTCAGTACTTC. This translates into CASSPLAIAKNIQYF.

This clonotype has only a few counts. In nucleotides, the CDR3 is TGTGCCAGCAGCTCCCGGGACACCCAAGAGACCCAGTACTTC. This sequence encodes CASSSRDTQETQYF. V gene TRBV11-2 combines with J gene TRBJ2-5; D is possibly TRBD1 (6 bases). V shed 4 bases and J shed 1 base, with 10 bases lying between them. The germline CDR1 and CDR2 sequences are SGHAT and FQNNGV. This CDR3 is 14 amino acids long.

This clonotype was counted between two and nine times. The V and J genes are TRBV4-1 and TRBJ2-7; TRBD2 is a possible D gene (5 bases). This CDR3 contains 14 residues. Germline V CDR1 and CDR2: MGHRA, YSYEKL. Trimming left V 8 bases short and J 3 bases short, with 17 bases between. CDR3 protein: CASSRVTGIYEQYF. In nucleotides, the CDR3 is TGCGCCAGCTCCCGTGTGACGGGAATCTACGAGCAGTACTTC.

CDR3 protein: CASSFIAGVPYNEQFF. As DNA, the CDR3 is TGTGCCAGCAGCTTCATAGCGGGGGTCCCCTACAATGAGCAGTTCTTC. The chain combines TRBV11-2 with TRBJ2-1; 9 bases align to TRBD2. This CDR3 comprises 16 residues. CDR1 and CDR2 from the germline V gene are SGHAT and FQNNGV. The V and J ends lost 3 bases and 2 bases, in that order; junction bases with no gene match: 5.

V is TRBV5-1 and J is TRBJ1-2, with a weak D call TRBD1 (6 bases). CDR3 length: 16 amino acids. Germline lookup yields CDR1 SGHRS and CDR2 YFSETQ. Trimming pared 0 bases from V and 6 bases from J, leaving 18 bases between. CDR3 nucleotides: TGCGCCAGCAGCTTGGTAGAAAGGGGGGTCCGGAATGGCTACACCTTC. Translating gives CASSLVERGVRNGYTF.

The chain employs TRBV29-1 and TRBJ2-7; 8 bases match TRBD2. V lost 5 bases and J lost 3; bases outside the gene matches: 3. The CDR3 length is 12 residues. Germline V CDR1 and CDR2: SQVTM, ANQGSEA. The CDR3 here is CSVTGGDYEQYF. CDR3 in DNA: TGCAGCGTTACGGGGGGGGACTACGAGCAGTACTTC.

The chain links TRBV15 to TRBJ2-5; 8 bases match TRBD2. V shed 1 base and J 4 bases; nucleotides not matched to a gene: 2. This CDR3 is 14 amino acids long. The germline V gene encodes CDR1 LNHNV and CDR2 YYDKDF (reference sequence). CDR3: CATSRVLAGETQYF. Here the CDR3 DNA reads TGTGCCACCAGCAGAGTTCTAGCGGGAGAGACCCAGTACTTC.

CDR3 sequence reads: CASSQDRRGLLSAYNEQFF. Written as DNA, the CDR3 is TGTGCCAGCAGCCAAGATAGGCGAGGGCTATTAAGCGCCTACAATGAGCAGTTCTTC. This rearrangement joins TRBV4-2 to TRBJ2-1; TRBD2 might be the D (5 bases). V gave up 0 bases and J gave up 2 bases, with 20 bases separating them. The CDR3 consists of 19 residues. Per germline, CDR1 LGHNA and CDR2 YNFKEQ.

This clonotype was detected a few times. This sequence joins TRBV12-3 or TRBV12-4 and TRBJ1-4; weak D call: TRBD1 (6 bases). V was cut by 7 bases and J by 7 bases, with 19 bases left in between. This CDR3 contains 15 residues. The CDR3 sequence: CASTPSSGAGEKLFF. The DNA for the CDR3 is TGTGCCAGCACCCCGTCTTCGGGGGCCGGTGAAAAACTGTTTTTT.

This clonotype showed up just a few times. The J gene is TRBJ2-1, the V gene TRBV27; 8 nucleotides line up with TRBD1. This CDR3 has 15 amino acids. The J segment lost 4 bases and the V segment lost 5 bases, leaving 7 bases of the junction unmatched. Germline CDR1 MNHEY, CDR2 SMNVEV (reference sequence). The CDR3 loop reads CASSGQGAGYNEQFF. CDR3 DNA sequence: TGTGCCAGCAGTGGCCAGGGGGCGGGGTACAATGAGCAGTTCTTC.

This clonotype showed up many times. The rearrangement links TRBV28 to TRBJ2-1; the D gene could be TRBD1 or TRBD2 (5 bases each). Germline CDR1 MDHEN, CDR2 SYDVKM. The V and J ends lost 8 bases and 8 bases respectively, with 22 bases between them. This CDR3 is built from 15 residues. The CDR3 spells CASGPRGGGRDEQFF. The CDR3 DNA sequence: TGTGCCAGCGGCCCCAGAGGTGGGGGTAGGGATGAGCAGTTCTTC.

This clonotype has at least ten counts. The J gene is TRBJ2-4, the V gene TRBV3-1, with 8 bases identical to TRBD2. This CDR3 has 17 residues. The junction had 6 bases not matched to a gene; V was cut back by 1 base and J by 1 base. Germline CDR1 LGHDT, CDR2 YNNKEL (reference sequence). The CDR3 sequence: CASSQAGGPYAKNIQYF. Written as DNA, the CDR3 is TGTGCCAGCAGCCAAGCGGGAGGGCCTTATGCCAAAAACATTCAGTACTTC. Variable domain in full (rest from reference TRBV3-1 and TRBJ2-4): DTAVSQTPKYLVTQMGNDKSIKCEQNLGHDTMYWYKQDSKKFLKIMFSYNNKELIINETVPNRFSPKSPDKAHLNLHINSLELGDSAVYFCASSQAGGPYAKNIQYFGAGTRLSVL.

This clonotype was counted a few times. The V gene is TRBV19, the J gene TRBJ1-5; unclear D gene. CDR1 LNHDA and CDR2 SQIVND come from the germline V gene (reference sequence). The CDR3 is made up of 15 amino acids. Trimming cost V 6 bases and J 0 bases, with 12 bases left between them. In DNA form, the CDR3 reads TGTGCCAGTAGCCTTTCCCATTATAGCAATCAGCCCCAGCATTTT. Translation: CASSLSHYSNQPQHF.

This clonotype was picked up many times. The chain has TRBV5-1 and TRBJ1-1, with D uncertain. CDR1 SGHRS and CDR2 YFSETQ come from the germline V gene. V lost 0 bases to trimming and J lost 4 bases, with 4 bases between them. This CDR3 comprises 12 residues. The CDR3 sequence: CASSLEGTEAFF. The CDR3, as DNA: TGCGCCAGCAGCTTGGAGGGCACTGAAGCTTTCTTT.

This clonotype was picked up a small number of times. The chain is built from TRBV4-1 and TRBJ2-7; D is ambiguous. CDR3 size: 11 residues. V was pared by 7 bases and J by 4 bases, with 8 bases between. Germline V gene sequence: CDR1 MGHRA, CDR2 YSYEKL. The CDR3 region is CASKSGYEQYF. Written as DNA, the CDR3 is TGCGCCAGCAAAAGTGGGTACGAGCAGTACTTC.

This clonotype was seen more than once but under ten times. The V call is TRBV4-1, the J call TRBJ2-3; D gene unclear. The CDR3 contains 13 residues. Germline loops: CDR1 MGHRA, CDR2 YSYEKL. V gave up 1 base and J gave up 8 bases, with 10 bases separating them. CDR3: CASSQVQVGTQYF. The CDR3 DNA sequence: TGCGCCAGCAGCCAAGTGCAAGTCGGTACGCAGTATTTT.

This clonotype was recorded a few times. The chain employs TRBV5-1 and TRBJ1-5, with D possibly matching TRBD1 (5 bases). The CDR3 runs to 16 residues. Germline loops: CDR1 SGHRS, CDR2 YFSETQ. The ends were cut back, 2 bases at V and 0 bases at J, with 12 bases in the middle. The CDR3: CASSFGHLFSNQPQHF. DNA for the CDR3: TGCGCCAGCAGCTTTGGACATCTTTTTAGCAATCAGCCCCAGCATTTT.

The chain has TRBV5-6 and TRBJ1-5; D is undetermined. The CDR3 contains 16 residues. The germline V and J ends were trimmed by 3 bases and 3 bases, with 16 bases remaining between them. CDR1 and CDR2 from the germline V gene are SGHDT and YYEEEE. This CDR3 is CASSSMWAGLNQPQHF. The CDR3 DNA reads TGTGCCAGCAGCTCCATGTGGGCAGGCCTCAATCAGCCCCAGCATTTT.

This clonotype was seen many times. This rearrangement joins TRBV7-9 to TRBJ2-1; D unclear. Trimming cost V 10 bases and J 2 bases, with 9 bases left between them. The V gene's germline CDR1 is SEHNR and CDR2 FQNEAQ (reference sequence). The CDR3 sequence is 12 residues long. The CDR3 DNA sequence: TGTGCCACTCCGAACGCCTACAATGAGCAGTTCTTC. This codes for CATPNAYNEQFF.

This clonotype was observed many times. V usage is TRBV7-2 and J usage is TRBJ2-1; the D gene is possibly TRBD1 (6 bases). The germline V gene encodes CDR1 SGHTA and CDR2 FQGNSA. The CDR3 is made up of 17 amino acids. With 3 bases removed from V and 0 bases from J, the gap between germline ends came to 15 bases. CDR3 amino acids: CASSLHSRDTSYNEQFF. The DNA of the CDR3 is TGTGCCAGCAGCTTGCACTCCCGGGACACCTCCTACAATGAGCAGTTCTTC.

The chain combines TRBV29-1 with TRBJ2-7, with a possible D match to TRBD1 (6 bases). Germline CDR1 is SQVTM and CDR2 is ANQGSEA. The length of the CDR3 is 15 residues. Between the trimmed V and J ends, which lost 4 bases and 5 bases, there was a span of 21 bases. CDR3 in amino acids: CSVAHNRVGVDEQYF. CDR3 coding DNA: TGCAGCGTTGCACATAACAGGGTGGGTGTCGACGAGCAGTACTTC.

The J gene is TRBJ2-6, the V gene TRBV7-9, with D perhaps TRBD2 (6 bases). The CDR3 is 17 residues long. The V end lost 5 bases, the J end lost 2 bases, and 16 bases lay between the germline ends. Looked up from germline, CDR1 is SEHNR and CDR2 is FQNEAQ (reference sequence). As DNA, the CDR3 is TGTGCCAGCAGCCCGACTAGTCTCATGGCTGGGGCCAACGTCCTGACTTTC. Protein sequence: CASSPTSLMAGANVLTF.

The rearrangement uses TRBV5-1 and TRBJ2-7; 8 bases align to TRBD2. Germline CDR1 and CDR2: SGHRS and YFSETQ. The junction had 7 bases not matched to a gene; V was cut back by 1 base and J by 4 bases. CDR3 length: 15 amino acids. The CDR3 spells CASSLSGRAPYEQYF. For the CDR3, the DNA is TGCGCCAGCAGCTTGTCCGGGAGGGCCCCGTACGAGCAGTACTTC. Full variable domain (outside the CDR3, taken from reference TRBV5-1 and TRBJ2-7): KAGVTQTPRYLIKTRGQQVTLSCSPISGHRSVSWYQQTPGQGLQFLFEYFSETQRNKGNFPGRFSGRQFSNSRSEMNVSTLELGDSALYLCASSLSGRAPYEQYFGPGTRLTVT.

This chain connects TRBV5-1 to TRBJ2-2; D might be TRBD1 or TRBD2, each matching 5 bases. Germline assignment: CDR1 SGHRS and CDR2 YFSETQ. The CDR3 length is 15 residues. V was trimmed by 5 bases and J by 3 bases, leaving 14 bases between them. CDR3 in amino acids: CASRLGTADTGELFF. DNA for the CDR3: TGCGCCAGCAGGCTCGGGACGGCGGACACCGGGGAGCTGTTTTTT. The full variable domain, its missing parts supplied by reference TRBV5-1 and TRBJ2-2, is KAGVTQTPRYLIKTRGQQVTLSCSPISGHRSVSWYQQTPGQGLQFLFEYFSETQRNKGNFPGRFSGRQFSNSRSEMNVSTLELGDSALYLCASRLGTADTGELFFGEGSRLTVL.